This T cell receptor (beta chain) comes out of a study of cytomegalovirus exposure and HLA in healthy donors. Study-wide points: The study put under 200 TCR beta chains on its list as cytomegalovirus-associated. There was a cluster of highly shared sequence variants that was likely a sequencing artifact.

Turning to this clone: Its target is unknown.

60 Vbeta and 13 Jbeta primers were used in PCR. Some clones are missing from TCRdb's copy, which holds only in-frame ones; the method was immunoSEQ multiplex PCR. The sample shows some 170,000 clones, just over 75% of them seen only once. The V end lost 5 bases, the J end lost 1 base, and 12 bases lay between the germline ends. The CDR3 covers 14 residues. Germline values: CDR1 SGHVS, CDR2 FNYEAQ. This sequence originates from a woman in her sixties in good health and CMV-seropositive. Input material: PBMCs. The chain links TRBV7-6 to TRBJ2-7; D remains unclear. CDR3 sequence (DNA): TGTGCCAGCAGCCGCCTAGGAAGGTCCTACGAGCAGTACTTC. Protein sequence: CASSRLGRSYEQYF.